What follows are 21 T cell receptor beta chains derived from one specimen sequenced in a study of beta chain features in type 1 diabetes. The study's findings and limits: Within each of all four CD4+ subsets, Type 1 diabetes patients had TCRB CDR3s that were moderately but significantly shorter.

All of the isolated RNA was reverse transcribed, so expressed TCRB transcripts were sequenced. The assay was immunoSEQ multiplex PCR, and TCRdb's table has in-frame clones only and misses some. The sample lists about 710,000 clones, about an eighth occurring once. No antigen has been identified for these receptors. The sample consisted of naive CD4+ T cells from blood. These receptors all stem from a man between 18 and 29 years old with type 1 diabetes.

The chain couples TRBV7-2 to TRBJ1-2, with TRBD1 matching 8 bases. Germline trimming cut 6 bases from V and 4 bases from J; bases unmatched to any gene: 16. The CDR3 consists of 17 residues. CDR1 SGHTA and CDR2 FQGNSA come from the germline V gene. The CDR3 reads CASSPRIGQGQGYGYTF. The CDR3 DNA is TGTGCCAGCAGTCCCCGTATCGGACAGGGTCAAGGCTATGGCTACACCTTC.

This clone was picked up a small number of times. The rearrangement joins TRBV18 to TRBJ2-5; 8 bases agree with TRBD1. This CDR3 is 17 amino acids long. Germline V gene sequence: CDR1 KGHSH, CDR2 LQKENI. Trimming took 1 base from V and 0 from J; bases not matched to a gene: 7. The CDR3 spells CASSPRGQGGYQETQYF. CDR3 DNA sequence: TGTGCCAGCTCACCACGAGGACAGGGCGGGTACCAAGAGACCCAGTACTTC.

This clone was seen a few times. V usage is TRBV18 and J usage is TRBJ2-4; TRBD1 might be the D (6 bases). Germline assignment: CDR1 KGHSH and CDR2 LQKENI. The CDR3 runs 15 residues. V gave up 3 bases and J gave up 1 base, with 10 bases separating them. CDR3 coding DNA: TGTGCCAGCTCACCCTCAGGGGCGGCCAAAAACATTCAGTACTTC. Its protein is CASSPSGAAKNIQYF.

The J gene is TRBJ2-7, the V gene TRBV25-1; TRBD1 might be the D (6 bases). Germline values: CDR1 MGHDK, CDR2 SYGVNS. The V gene lost 3 bases and the J gene lost 4 bases, with 13 bases spanning the gap. This CDR3 has 14 residues. The CDR3 region has the DNA TGTGCCAGCAGTGACCCCGGGACACTGTACGAGCAGTACTTC. It encodes CASSDPGTLYEQYF.

The V and J genes are TRBV2 and TRBJ1-2; the match to TRBD1 covers 7 bases. Trimming removed 8 bases from V and 5 bases from J; junction bases left unmatched: 2. In germline, CDR1 is SNHLY, CDR2 FYNNEI. This CDR3 is built from 11 residues. The CDR3 sequence is CASGTEYGYTF. Written as DNA, the CDR3 is TGTGCCAGCGGGACAGAATATGGCTACACCTTC.

This clone was seen more than once but under ten times. This rearrangement joins TRBV4-3 to TRBJ1-6, with 8 nucleotides matching TRBD1. After removal of 0 bases from V and 6 bases from J, the junction contained 13 bases not matched to a gene. The CDR3 extends over 19 amino acids. Germline V lookup: CDR1 LGHNA, CDR2 YSLEER. CDR3 coding DNA: TGCGCCAGCAGCCAAGAATTGGTAGGACAGGGCGGGCGTAATTCACCCCTCCACTTT. Its protein is CASSQELVGQGGRNSPLHF.

The chain has TRBV2 and TRBJ2-7; the match to TRBD2 covers 11 bases. In germline, CDR1 is SNHLY, CDR2 FYNNEI. V lost 6 bases to trimming and J lost 4 bases; unmatched junction nucleotides: 8. The CDR3 spans 15 residues. CDR3 DNA sequence: TGTGCCAGCAGAGCGGGACTAGCGGTTAGGTACGAGCAGTACTTC. It encodes CASRAGLAVRYEQYF.

The V gene is TRBV5-1, the J gene TRBJ1-1; 7 bases are a match to TRBD1. CDR1 and CDR2 from the germline V gene are SGHRS and YFSETQ. Trimming at V came to 4 bases and at J to 0 bases, leaving 6 bases not matched to a gene. This CDR3 comprises 15 residues. The CDR3 protein is CASSTLTGMNTEAFF. The CDR3 nucleotides are TGCGCCAGCAGCACCCTGACAGGGATGAACACTGAAGCTTTCTTT.

This sequence joins TRBV10-3 and TRBJ2-5; D gene uncertain. This CDR3 has 12 residues. Germline V lookup: CDR1 ENHRY, CDR2 SYGVKD. Between the trimmed V and J ends, which lost 8 bases and 4 bases, there was a span of 11 bases. The CDR3: CAIGTSGETQYF. The DNA of the CDR3 is TGTGCCATCGGAACCTCCGGAGAGACCCAGTACTTC.

This clone was detected only a few times. The rearrangement uses TRBV29-1 and TRBJ2-1; no firm D call. The V end lost 5 bases, the J end lost 8 bases, and 13 bases lay between the germline ends. The CDR3 has 12 amino acids. The germline CDR1 and CDR2 sequences are SQVTM and ANQGSEA. This chain's CDR3 is CSVRHPSHEQFF. CDR3 in DNA: TGCAGCGTTCGCCATCCTAGTCATGAGCAGTTCTTC.

Of note for this clone: One junction end disagrees with the germline gene, perhaps due to a read error. This rearrangement joins TRBV29-1 to TRBJ2-1; 13 nucleotides align to TRBD2. CDR1 SQVTM and CDR2 ANQGSEA come from the germline V gene. This CDR3 has 15 residues. The CDR3 sequence: CSASTSGRSYNEQLF. CDR3 DNA: TGCAGCGCATCGACTAGCGGGAGGTCCTACAATGAGCAGCTCTTC.

The V call is TRBV5-4, the J call TRBJ2-1, with a tentative D call TRBD2 (5 bases). Germline CDR1 and CDR2: SGHNT and YYREEE (reference sequence). The CDR3 consists of 12 residues. V shed 0 bases and J shed 9 bases, with 7 bases lying between them. CDR3 loop: CASSLGGSEQFF. CDR3 in DNA: TGTGCCAGCAGCTTGGGTGGGAGTGAGCAGTTCTTC.

This clone was seen only a few times. V usage is TRBV9 and J usage is TRBJ1-6; the D is unclear. With 0 bases removed from V and 7 bases from J, the gap between germline ends came to 14 bases. This CDR3 region has 16 residues. The germline V gene has CDR1 SGDLS and CDR2 YYNGEE. This CDR3 is CASSVDRTNGNSPLHF. In nucleotides, the CDR3 is TGTGCCAGCAGCGTAGATAGGACCAATGGGAATTCACCCCTCCACTTT.

This chain uses TRBV10-3 with TRBJ1-1; perhaps TRBD1 as D (5 bases). Trimming took 7 bases from V and 1 from J, leaving 7 bases between them. The CDR3 totals 12 residues. Germline V gives CDR1 ENHRY, CDR2 SYGVKD. The CDR3: CAIIGENTEAFF. The CDR3 DNA reads as TGTGCCATCATAGGGGAGAACACTGAAGCTTTCTTT.

The V call is TRBV7-6, the J call TRBJ2-7; 10 bases map to TRBD1. V shed 1 base, J shed 2 bases, and the junction held 2 bases outside the gene matches. Per germline, CDR1 SGHVS and CDR2 FNYEAQ. This CDR3 contains 15 residues. CDR3 bases: TGTGCCAGCAGCTTAGGGACAGGGGGACCCTACGAGCAGTACTTC. It specifies CASSLGTGGPYEQYF.

V usage is TRBV11-2 and J usage is TRBJ2-7; tentatively, D is TRBD1 or TRBD2 (5 bases each). The CDR3 loop spans 14 amino acids. Germline V CDR1 and CDR2: SGHAT, FQNNGV. V shed 3 bases and J shed 1 base, with 10 bases lying between them. The CDR3 DNA follows: TGTGCCAGCAGCTTCGAGGGGTTTTCCTACGAGCAGTACTTC. Amino acids: CASSFEGFSYEQYF. Full variable domain (remainder filled in from reference TRBV11-2 and TRBJ2-7): EAGVAQSPRYKIIEKRQSVAFWCNPISGHATLYWYQQILGQGPKLLIQFQNNGVVDDSQLPKDRFSAERLKGVDSTLKIQPAKLEDSAVYLCASSFEGFSYEQYFGPGTRLTVT.

This clone was detected a few times. This chain links TRBV7-9 with TRBJ2-7; 8 bases line up with TRBD1. The CDR3 has 15 residues. The V gene's germline CDR1 is SEHNR and CDR2 FQNEAQ (reference sequence). J was trimmed by 3 bases and V by 1 base; bases with no gene match: 5. The CDR3 region has the DNA TGTGCCAGCAGCTTAGGGGGACAGGATAACTACGAGCAGTACTTC. Its protein is CASSLGGQDNYEQYF.

This clone was counted between two and nine times. The rearrangement links TRBV30 to TRBJ2-1; D ambiguous. V was shortened by 8 bases and J by 1 base, with 9 bases between the two germline ends. The germline CDR1 and CDR2 sequences are GTSNPN and SVGIG (reference sequence). The CDR3 runs to 12 residues. The CDR3 DNA reads as TGTGCCCTTGGAAGGTCCTACAATGAGCAGTTCTTC. Translating it yields CALGRSYNEQFF.

This clone was recorded a few times. This chain links TRBV7-6 with TRBJ1-1, with D unresolved. The CDR3 spans 16 residues. The germline CDR1 and CDR2 sequences are SGHVS and FNYEAQ. V was pared by 1 base and J by 1 base, with 13 bases between. The CDR3 reads CASSLGEGGKNTEAFF. The CDR3 DNA sequence: TGTGCCAGCAGCTTAGGGGAGGGAGGAAAGAACACTGAAGCTTTCTTT.

This clone was seen a few times. The gene calls are TRBV6-1 and TRBJ2-5; unclear D gene. Germline V gene data show CDR1 as MNHNS and CDR2 as SASEGT. Trimming removed 6 bases from V and 5 bases from J, with 13 bases in between. The CDR3 has 13 amino acids. CDR3 sequence reads: CASSPDAWETQYF. The CDR3 DNA sequence: TGTGCCAGCAGCCCCGATGCTTGGGAGACCCAGTACTTC.

This chain connects TRBV29-1 to TRBJ1-1; unclear D gene. The germline CDR1 and CDR2 sequences are SQVTM and ANQGSEA. This CDR3 has 12 amino acids. Deletions cut 5 bases from V and 1 base from J, with 8 bases between. The CDR3 region is CSVLDRNTEAFF. DNA of the CDR3: TGCAGCGTTTTGGACCGGAACACTGAAGCTTTCTTT.